A selection of T cell receptor beta chains follows, all from one sample in a study of T cell changes during pregnancy in multiple sclerosis. Repertoires were generated with immunoSEQ multiplex PCR, while TCRdb's copy carries only in-frame clones and drops some. The profile shows about 38,000 clones, approximately 91% of them singletons. Sample: CD4+ T cells from peripheral blood mononuclear cells, taken after pregnancy. The receptors stem from a female donor in good health, enrolled as a control in a pregnancy study. Each CDR3 is given with its conserved first and last residue. A D gene is named only where the DNA matches it firmly. Size is stated for part of the rows, as once, few or many counts, or as a class when the clone is expanded.

v_call: TRBV10-3; j_call: TRBJ1-1; cdr3_length: 12; d_call: -; clone_size: -; cdr3_aa: CATGTLNTEAFF; cdr3_nt: TGTGCCACAGGGACATTGAACACTGAAGCTTTCTTT
v_call: TRBV9; j_call: TRBJ2-1; cdr3_length: 15; d_call: TRBD2; clone_size: -; cdr3_aa: CASSVLAGGGNEQFF; cdr3_nt: TGTGCCAGCAGCGTCCTAGCGGGGGGAGGGAATGAGCAGTTCTTC
v_call: TRBV19; j_call: TRBJ1-2; cdr3_length: 13; d_call: TRBD1; clone_size: -; cdr3_aa: CASRPGGEVGYTF; cdr3_nt: TGTGCCAGTAGACCAGGGGGCGAGGTTGGCTACACCTTC
v_call: TRBV9; j_call: TRBJ1-1; cdr3_length: 15; d_call: -; clone_size: few; cdr3_aa: CASSVDPGQNTEAFF; cdr3_nt: TGTGCCAGCAGCGTAGATCCGGGACAGAACACTGAAGCTTTCTTT
v_call: TRBV12-5; j_call: TRBJ1-2; cdr3_length: 15; d_call: TRBD1; clone_size: -; cdr3_aa: CASGLVTGTNYGYTF; cdr3_nt: TGTGCTAGTGGTTTGGTGACAGGGACGAACTATGGCTACACCTTC
v_call: TRBV15; j_call: TRBJ2-2; cdr3_length: 16; d_call: TRBD2; clone_size: -; cdr3_aa: CATSRAVAGGPGELFF; cdr3_nt: TGTGCCACCAGCAGAGCAGTAGCGGGAGGACCCGGGGAGCTGTTTTTT
v_call: TRBV2; j_call: TRBJ1-6; cdr3_length: 18; d_call: TRBD1; clone_size: -; cdr3_aa: CASRAGTGGFPYNSPLHF; cdr3_nt: TGTGCCAGCAGGGCCGGGACAGGGGGTTTCCCTTATAATTCACCCCTCCACTTT
v_call: TRBV5-6; j_call: TRBJ2-3; cdr3_length: 13; d_call: -; clone_size: -; cdr3_aa: CASSLLTGDTQYF; cdr3_nt: TGTGCCAGCAGCTTGTTGACTGGAGATACGCAGTATTTT
v_call: TRBV27; j_call: TRBJ1-5; cdr3_length: 16; d_call: -; clone_size: once; cdr3_aa: CASSLSWGGSNQPQHF; cdr3_nt: TGTGCCAGCAGTTTATCGTGGGGGGGGAGCAATCAGCCCCAGCATTTT
v_call: TRBV19; j_call: TRBJ1-1; cdr3_length: 13; d_call: TRBD1; clone_size: -; cdr3_aa: CASSIGTGTKAFF; cdr3_nt: TGTGCCAGTAGTATTGGGACAGGGACTAAAGCTTTCTTT
v_call: TRBV27; j_call: TRBJ1-2; cdr3_length: 14; d_call: TRBD1; clone_size: -; cdr3_aa: CASRGTGTNYGYTF; cdr3_nt: TGTGCCAGCAGGGGGACAGGGACAAACTATGGCTACACCTTC
v_call: TRBV19; j_call: TRBJ1-4; cdr3_length: 13; d_call: TRBD1; clone_size: -; cdr3_aa: CASRRQGQEKLFF; cdr3_nt: TGTGCCAGCCGGAGACAGGGACAAGAAAAACTGTTTTTT
v_call: TRBV27; j_call: TRBJ2-7; cdr3_length: 17; d_call: TRBD1; clone_size: -; cdr3_aa: CASSLATPVTGGNEQYF; cdr3_nt: TGTGCCAGCAGTTTAGCAACCCCCGTGACAGGGGGTAACGAGCAGTACTTC
v_call: TRBV30; j_call: TRBJ2-3; cdr3_length: 16; d_call: -; clone_size: -; cdr3_aa: CASSLGGGGGGDTQYF; cdr3_nt: TGTGCCTCCTCCTTGGGTGGGGGAGGGGGAGGAGATACGCAGTATTTT
v_call: TRBV20-1; j_call: TRBJ2-7; cdr3_length: 11; d_call: TRBD2; clone_size: -; cdr3_aa: CSARTSYEQYF; cdr3_nt: TGCAGTGCTCGGACTAGCTACGAGCAGTACTTC
v_call: TRBV27; j_call: TRBJ2-1; cdr3_length: 13; d_call: TRBD1; clone_size: -; cdr3_aa: CASSSETGREQFF; cdr3_nt: TGTGCCAGCAGTTCAGAGACAGGGCGAGAGCAGTTCTTC
v_call: TRBV11-2; j_call: TRBJ2-1; cdr3_length: 13; d_call: -; clone_size: few; cdr3_aa: CASSPLTVREQFF; cdr3_nt: TGTGCCAGCAGCCCCTTGACAGTGCGGGAGCAGTTCTTC
v_call: TRBV28; j_call: TRBJ2-5; cdr3_length: 12; d_call: TRBD2; clone_size: -; cdr3_aa: CASSLAGGTQYF; cdr3_nt: TGTGCCAGCAGTTTAGCGGGGGGGACCCAGTACTTC
v_call: TRBV5-1; j_call: TRBJ1-1; cdr3_length: 13; d_call: -; clone_size: -; cdr3_aa: CASSFKGDTEAFF; cdr3_nt: TGCGCCAGCAGCTTTAAAGGGGACACTGAAGCTTTCTTT
v_call: TRBV10-3; j_call: TRBJ2-7; cdr3_length: 15; d_call: TRBD2; clone_size: -; cdr3_aa: CAISEPTSRSYEQYF; cdr3_nt: TGTGCCATCAGTGAGCCGACTAGCCGGTCCTACGAGCAGTACTTC
v_call: TRBV5-5; j_call: TRBJ2-2; cdr3_length: 17; d_call: TRBD1; clone_size: -; cdr3_aa: CASSLVLTGLRTGELFF; cdr3_nt: TGTGCCAGCAGCCTAGTTTTGACAGGGTTACGGACCGGGGAGCTGTTTTTT
v_call: TRBV9; j_call: TRBJ2-7; cdr3_length: 14; d_call: -; clone_size: -; cdr3_aa: CASGQGADSYEQYF; cdr3_nt: TGTGCCAGCGGCCAAGGGGCTGACTCCTACGAGCAGTACTTC
v_call: TRBV28; j_call: TRBJ2-3; cdr3_length: 15; d_call: -; clone_size: -; cdr3_aa: CASSSLTGGVDTQYF; cdr3_nt: TGTGCCAGCAGTTCTCTAACAGGGGGGGTGGATACGCAGTATTTT
v_call: TRBV11-3; j_call: TRBJ2-7; cdr3_length: 11; d_call: -; clone_size: -; cdr3_aa: CASSPPYEQYF; cdr3_nt: TGTGCCAGCAGCCCCCCTTACGAGCAGTACTTC
v_call: TRBV7-2; j_call: TRBJ2-2; cdr3_length: 15; d_call: TRBD2; clone_size: -; cdr3_aa: CASSLLAGRTGELFF; cdr3_nt: TGTGCCAGCAGCTTACTAGCGGGCCGCACCGGGGAGCTGTTTTTT
v_call: TRBV5-1; j_call: TRBJ2-7; cdr3_length: 13; d_call: -; clone_size: -; cdr3_aa: CASRPGENYEQYF; cdr3_nt: TGCGCCAGCAGACCGGGAGAAAATTACGAGCAGTACTTC
v_call: TRBV19; j_call: TRBJ1-2; cdr3_length: 13; d_call: TRBD1; clone_size: -; cdr3_aa: CASIGQGEDGYTF; cdr3_nt: TGTGCCAGTATCGGACAGGGAGAAGATGGCTACACCTTC
v_call: TRBV14; j_call: TRBJ2-1; cdr3_length: 13; d_call: -; clone_size: -; cdr3_aa: CASSQVSAGEQFF; cdr3_nt: TGTGCCAGCAGCCAAGTCTCAGCAGGTGAGCAGTTCTTC
v_call: TRBV21-1; j_call: TRBJ2-2; cdr3_length: 17; d_call: -; clone_size: -; cdr3_aa: CASSQTNRGANTGELFF; cdr3_nt: TGTGCCAGCAGCCAGACCAACAGGGGCGCGAACACCGGGGAGCTGTTTTTT
v_call: TRBV20-1; j_call: TRBJ1-1; cdr3_length: 11; d_call: TRBD1; clone_size: -; cdr3_aa: CRGGTGAEAFF; cdr3_nt: TGCAGGGGGGGGACAGGGGCTGAAGCTTTCTTT
v_call: TRBV10-3; j_call: TRBJ1-1; cdr3_length: 15; d_call: TRBD1; clone_size: -; cdr3_aa: CAISGKTGGNTEAFF; cdr3_nt: TGTGCCATCAGTGGCAAGACAGGGGGCAACACTGAAGCTTTCTTT
v_call: TRBV6-1; j_call: TRBJ2-7; cdr3_length: 14; d_call: -; clone_size: -; cdr3_aa: CASRARVTSYEQYF; cdr3_nt: TGTGCCAGCAGGGCCCGGGTTACCTCCTACGAGCAGTACTTC
v_call: TRBV7-2; j_call: TRBJ1-1; cdr3_length: 14; d_call: TRBD1; clone_size: -; cdr3_aa: CASSLGQMNTEAFF; cdr3_nt: TGTGCCAGCAGCTTGGGACAGATGAACACTGAAGCTTTCTTT
v_call: TRBV5-1; j_call: TRBJ2-3; cdr3_length: 14; d_call: -; clone_size: -; cdr3_aa: CASSLWRVTDTQYF; cdr3_nt: TGCGCCAGCAGCTTATGGCGGGTGACAGATACGCAGTATTTT
v_call: TRBV5-1; j_call: TRBJ1-2; cdr3_length: 15; d_call: TRBD1; clone_size: -; cdr3_aa: CASRPQGAANYGYTF; cdr3_nt: TGCGCCAGCAGGCCCCAGGGGGCCGCTAACTATGGCTACACCTTC
v_call: TRBV18; j_call: TRBJ1-3; cdr3_length: 16; d_call: TRBD1; clone_size: once; cdr3_aa: CASSPGQGLIGNTIYF; cdr3_nt: TGTGCCAGCTCACCGGGACAGGGGCTCATTGGAAACACCATATATTTT
v_call: TRBV9; j_call: TRBJ2-6; cdr3_length: 18; d_call: TRBD1; clone_size: once; cdr3_aa: CASSVGQGEISGANVLTF; cdr3_nt: TGTGCCAGCAGCGTTGGACAGGGGGAAATCTCTGGGGCCAACGTCCTGACTTTC
v_call: TRBV9; j_call: TRBJ1-2; cdr3_length: 15; d_call: TRBD1; clone_size: -; cdr3_aa: CASSVGTGEGYGYTF; cdr3_nt: TGTGCCAGCAGCGTCGGGACAGGGGAGGGCTATGGCTACACCTTC
v_call: TRBV6-5; j_call: TRBJ2-5; cdr3_length: 15; d_call: TRBD1; clone_size: -; cdr3_aa: CASSRGPSTVETQYF; cdr3_nt: TGTGCCAGCAGCAGGGGGCCTAGCACCGTAGAGACCCAGTACTTC
v_call: TRBV6-6; j_call: TRBJ2-5; cdr3_length: 15; d_call: TRBD1; clone_size: -; cdr3_aa: CASSRGQGPQETQYF; cdr3_nt: TGTGCCAGCAGTCGAGGACAGGGGCCTCAAGAGACCCAGTACTTC
v_call: TRBV7-2; j_call: TRBJ2-1; cdr3_length: 15; d_call: -; clone_size: once; cdr3_aa: CASSLQGGDYNEQFF; cdr3_nt: TGTGCCAGCAGCTTACAGGGTGGAGACTACAATGAGCAGTTCTTC
v_call: TRBV6-6; j_call: TRBJ2-4; cdr3_length: 13; d_call: TRBD2; clone_size: -; cdr3_aa: CASSSGLAGPPYF; cdr3_nt: TGTGCCAGCAGCTCGGGACTAGCGGGCCCCCCGTACTTC
v_call: TRBV5-6; j_call: TRBJ2-3; cdr3_length: 16; d_call: TRBD1; clone_size: -; cdr3_aa: CASTMVGTGITDTQYF; cdr3_nt: TGTGCCAGCACCATGGTAGGGACAGGGATAACAGATACGCAGTATTTT
v_call: TRBV9; j_call: TRBJ1-2; cdr3_length: 17; d_call: TRBD1; clone_size: -; cdr3_aa: CASSVDPTGTGNYGYTF; cdr3_nt: TGTGCCAGCAGCGTAGATCCCACCGGGACAGGGAACTATGGCTACACCTTC
v_call: TRBV10-1; j_call: TRBJ1-4; cdr3_length: 16; d_call: -; clone_size: once; cdr3_aa: CASSELYRVDNEKLFF; cdr3_nt: TGCGCCAGCAGTGAGCTATACAGGGTGGACAATGAAAAACTGTTTTTT
v_call: TRBV27; j_call: TRBJ1-6; cdr3_length: 15; d_call: -; clone_size: -; cdr3_aa: CASSLYWDKSSPLHF; cdr3_nt: TGTGCCAGCAGTTTATACTGGGACAAATCTTCACCCCTCCACTTT
v_call: TRBV18; j_call: TRBJ1-1; cdr3_length: 14; d_call: TRBD1; clone_size: -; cdr3_aa: CASSPGTGNTEAFF; cdr3_nt: TGTGCCAGCTCACCGGGGACAGGGAACACTGAAGCTTTCTTT